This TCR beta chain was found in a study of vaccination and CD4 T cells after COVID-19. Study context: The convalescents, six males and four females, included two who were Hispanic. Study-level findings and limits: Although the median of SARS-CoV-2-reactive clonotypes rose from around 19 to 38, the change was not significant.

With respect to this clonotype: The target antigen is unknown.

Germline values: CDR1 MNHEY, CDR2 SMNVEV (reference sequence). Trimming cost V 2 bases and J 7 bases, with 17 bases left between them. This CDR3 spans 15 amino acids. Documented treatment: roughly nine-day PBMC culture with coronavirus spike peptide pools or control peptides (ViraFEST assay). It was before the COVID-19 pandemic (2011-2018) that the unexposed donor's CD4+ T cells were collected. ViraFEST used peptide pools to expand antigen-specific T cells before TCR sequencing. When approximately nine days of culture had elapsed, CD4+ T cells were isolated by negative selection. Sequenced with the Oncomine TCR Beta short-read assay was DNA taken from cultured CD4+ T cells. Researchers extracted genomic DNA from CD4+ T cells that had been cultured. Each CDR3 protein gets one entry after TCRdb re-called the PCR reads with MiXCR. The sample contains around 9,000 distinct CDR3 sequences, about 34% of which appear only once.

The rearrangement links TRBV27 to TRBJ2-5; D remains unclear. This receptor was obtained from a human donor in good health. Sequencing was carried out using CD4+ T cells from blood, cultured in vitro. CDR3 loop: CASSLGFAALGTQYF. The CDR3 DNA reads TGTGCCAGCAGTTTAGGGTTTGCCGCCTTGGGGACCCAGTACTTC.